This T cell receptor (beta chain) derives from a study of T cells in Graves' hyperthyroidism and ophthalmopathy (dated by TCRdb to about 2019). Regarding the complete study: Peripheral blood samples were taken at initial diagnosis, before any treatment was given. TCR V-J signatures able to tell the groups apart were searched for in a discovery cohort of around 95 patients, of whom more than 40 had Graves' ophthalmopathy and more than 55 had stable Graves' hyperthyroidism. Whether ophthalmopathy could be predicted prospectively was tested in an independent validation cohort made up of under 20 hyperthyroidism patients plus 17 patients who later progressed to ophthalmopathy. The 100 or so discovery patients were divided at random into training and test sets in a 7:3 ratio. Thyroid tissue and blood T-cell repertoires from several Graves' hyperthyroidism patients were also compared in the study. Following sampling, methimazole starting at 30 mg daily was given to hyperthyroidism patients, and high-dose intravenous methylprednisolone was given to ophthalmopathy patients. The paper describes TCR Vbeta CDR3 sequencing of about 140 peripheral blood samples, made up of fewer than 50 ophthalmopathy patients, more than 70 hyperthyroidism patients and 17 progressor patients. What the authors observed across the whole study: Most expanded thyroid clonotypes (frequency above 0.001) were also found in blood, which suggests that blood repertoires may mirror thyroid immune responses. A model built on a 13 V-J signature distinguished ophthalmopathy from stable hyperthyroidism, reaching about 88% sensitivity and around 81% specificity in cross-validation and 80%/75% in testing. No statistical method was used to set the sample size in advance, and investigators knew the group allocation. During validation, the model predicted progression to ophthalmopathy a median of around six months ahead of onset, with just under 71% sensitivity and 72% to 85% specificity.

A patient counted as having stable Graves' hyperthyroidism if no progression to ophthalmopathy occurred over 18 months of follow-up. Hyperthyroidism patients were newly diagnosed, with disease duration under 2 months, and aged 18 to 65 years. The study excluded patients with uncontrolled infections, other autoimmune diseases, pregnancy or lactation. Diagnoses were based on clinical symptoms, serum thyroxine and TRAb, thyroid ultrasound and orbital computed tomography. PBMCs were separated from 7.5 to 10 ml of fresh peripheral blood using Ficoll-Paque density gradient centrifugation. Total RNA was extracted with Trizol reagent, and quality was checked on an Agilent 2100 Bioanalyzer. TCR beta CDR3 regions were amplified from RNA transcripts. The TCR CDR3 was subjected to a first round of RT-PCR using the HTBI primer set and the Qiagen OneStep RT-PCR kit. Libraries were constructed in a second round of multiplex PCR, after which size selection and purification were carried out. Libraries were sequenced paired-end with 100 bp reads on an Illumina HiSeq2000. The authors processed their data as follows. SOAPnuke was used to process the raw data, throwing out any read that contained adapters or uncalled bases, had a mean Phred below 15, or lacked an exact constant-primer or identifier match. High-quality paired reads were merged with COPE v1.2.5, and unique nucleotide sequences were defined as clonotypes. MiTCR v1.1 was used to align the clonotypes against IMGT TRBV, TRBD and TRBJ reference segments. The analysis included only V-J combinations with a frequency above 0.0001, which together covered approximately 99% of the repertoires. The TCS score was defined as F50 (clonal expansion) divided by E x V (chaos), with BLOSUM62-based TCRdist calculated between CDR3 peptides within each V-J. Welch's t-statistics and random forest reduced roughly 530 V-J features to 10 to 15, which were used in a naive Bayes classifier (R e1071). TCRdb trimmed the raw reads at Q25, called clones with MiXCR and kept productive beta chains. Each CDR3 protein gets just one entry, which takes the most common genes and DNA from the rows behind it. What appears here as the V and J calls and clone size reflects TCRdb's work, not the paper's. In all, the sample holds approximately 640,000 distinct CDR3 sequences, and roughly 17% of those were seen once. The ten top clones hold approximately 3.9% of the sample.

Cut back by 7 bases and 6 bases, the V and J ends lie 7 bases apart. Taken from cysteine to phenylalanine, the CDR3 has 11 residues. The read is trimmed to its CDR3 DNA, 33 bases read in frame from base 1. CDR1 and CDR2 are read off the germline V gene as SNHLY and FYNNEI. This clonotype was seen a handful of times. What this receptor recognizes is not known. No qualities accompany the bases; no much larger clone lies one base away. The chain is made from TRBV2 and TRBJ2-1; the D gene cannot be resolved reliably. Sequenced sample: blood. This clonotype originated in a woman aged 30 to 39 with Graves' hyperthyroidism. The CDR3 amino acid sequence is: CASNEVNEQFF. The DNA is as follows: TGTGCCAGCAATGAGGTCAATGAGCAGTTCTTC.